This is a list of T cell receptor beta chains from one sample in a study of T cell repertoires in breast cancer. TCRdb fed the emulsion pairing reads into MiXCR, producing one record per CDR3 protein. This table has around 43,000 distinct CDR3 sequences, under 60% appearing once. The sample taken for sequencing was CD8+ T cells. Every receptor here comes from a pool of human donors with breast cancer or a healthy control (not recorded which). The CDR3 runs from the conserved cysteine through the conserved F or W. D genes are given only for firm matches. The size field is filled for only some rows; it gives once, few, many or a size class.

j_call	v_call	clone_size	d_call	cdr3_aa	cdr3_nt
TRBJ2-5	TRBV20-1	.	.	CSASLNSGTKETQYF	TGCAGTGCTAGCCTGAATAGTGGTACAAAAGAGACCCAGTACTTC
TRBJ2-1	TRBV6-2/TRBV6-3	once	TRBD2	CASSSPGLAGGPYNNEQFF	TGTGCCAGCAGTTCCCCGGGACTAGCGGGGGGGCCGTACAACAATGAGCAGTTCTTC
TRBJ2-3	TRBV20-1	.	TRBD2	CSARDPALGLARAGDTQYF	TGCAGTGCTAGAGATCCCGCCTTGGGACTAGCGAGAGCTGGAGATACGCAGTATTTT
TRBJ1-5	TRBV27	many	.	CASRVTAYSNQPQHF	TGTGCCAGCAGAGTAACAGCTTATAGCAATCAGCCCCAGCATTTT
TRBJ2-5	TRBV9	.	TRBD2	CASSVGLAEETQYF	TGTGCCAGCAGCGTAGGTCTAGCGGAAGAGACCCAGTACTTC
TRBJ2-1	TRBV12-5	.	TRBD1	CASGLGTGGNNEQFF	TGTGCTAGTGGTTTAGGGACAGGAGGGAACAATGAGCAGTTCTTC
TRBJ2-1	TRBV4-3	.	TRBD2	CASSTPPGGPYNEQFF	TGCGCCAGCAGCACCCCCCCGGGGGGACCCTACAATGAGCAGTTCTTC
TRBJ2-1	TRBV19	.	TRBD1	CASSSGQGGFYNEQFF	TGTGCCAGTAGTTCAGGACAGGGTGGATTCTACAATGAGCAGTTCTTC
TRBJ2-7	TRBV20-1	.	TRBD2	CSGGGSFHEQYF	TGCAGTGGGGGCGGGAGTTTCCACGAGCAGTACTTC
TRBJ1-6	TRBV20-1	few	.	CSARDQQGNNSPLHF	TGCAGTGCTAGAGATCAGCAGGGAAATAATTCACCCCTCCACTTT
TRBJ2-1	TRBV20-1	few	.	CSARQQSSYNEQFF	TGCAGTGCTAGACAACAGAGCTCCTACAATGAGCAGTTCTTC
TRBJ2-5	TRBV6-6	few	.	CASSYGAAEETQYF	TGTGCCAGCAGTTACGGCGCGGCCGAAGAGACCCAGTACTTC
TRBJ2-5	TRBV29-1	.	.	CSVEDPPLETQYF	TGCAGCGTTGAAGATCCCCCGTTAGAGACCCAGTACTTC
TRBJ1-4	TRBV27	.	.	CASSLWTSHEKLFF	TGTGCCAGCAGTTTATGGACCTCTCATGAAAAACTGTTTTTT
TRBJ1-6	TRBV6-2/TRBV6-3	.	TRBD1	CASSPQTGTGTSPLHF	TGTGCCAGCAGTCCGCAGACCGGGACAGGAACTTCACCCCTCCACTTT
TRBJ1-1	TRBV5-1	few	TRBD1	CASSLLGQPNTEAFF	TGCGCCAGCAGCCTACTGGGACAGCCGAACACTGAAGCTTTCTTT
TRBJ1-6	TRBV12-3/TRBV12-4	.	.	CASSSGNDDSPLHF	TGTGCCAGCAGTTCCGGGAACGATGATTCACCCCTCCACTTT
TRBJ2-2	TRBV19	once	.	CASSIDRFDPGELFF	TGTGCCAGTAGTATAGACAGGTTCGACCCCGGGGAGCTGTTTTTT
TRBJ2-5	TRBV28	few	.	CASSPSRLPETQYF	TGTGCCAGCAGTCCATCCCGACTCCCAGAGACCCAGTACTTC
TRBJ1-5	TRBV15	few	TRBD1	CATSLQGGYGNQPQHF	TGTGCCACCAGCTTACAGGGGGGGTATGGCAATCAGCCCCAGCATTTT
TRBJ2-3	TRBV7-2	.	TRBD2	CASSPPGSGGAGDTQYF	TGTGCCAGCAGCCCCCCTGGTAGCGGGGGGGCGGGAGATACGCAGTATTTT
TRBJ2-5	TRBV20-1	.	TRBD2	CSARTLREVEETQYF	TGCAGTGCTAGAACGCTACGGGAGGTGGAAGAGACCCAGTACTTC
TRBJ1-1	TRBV27	many	TRBD1	CASSSWDRTNTEAFF	TGTGCCAGCAGTTCTTGGGACAGAACGAACACTGAAGCTTTCTTT
TRBJ2-7	TRBV27	.	.	CASSFSGLPSYEQYF	TGTGCCAGCAGTTTTTCTGGACTGCCGTCCTACGAGCAGTACTTC
TRBJ1-5	TRBV2	.	.	CASSEQLSGNQPQHF	TGTGCCAGCAGTGAGCAGTTGTCGGGCAATCAGCCCCAGCATTTT
TRBJ2-7	TRBV6-2/TRBV6-3	many	.	CASSPRHPHEQYF	TGTGCCAGCAGCCCCCGTCACCCCCACGAGCAGTACTTC
TRBJ1-1	TRBV6-1	.	.	CAGSSRAGRQGGTEAFF	TGTGCCGGCAGTAGCCGGGCCGGGAGACAAGGCGGCACTGAAGCTTTCTTT
TRBJ1-1	TRBV15	once	.	CATSRVSGDEAFF	TGTGCCACCAGCAGAGTTTCGGGAGATGAAGCTTTCTTT
TRBJ1-1	TRBV6-1	many	.	CASSYSPLNTEAFF	TGTGCCAGCAGTTACAGCCCTTTGAACACTGAAGCTTTCTTT
TRBJ2-7	TRBV6-5	.	.	CASSYQQGYEQYF	TGTGCCAGCAGTTACCAACAGGGCTACGAGCAGTACTTC
TRBJ2-1	TRBV6-2/TRBV6-3	few	.	CASSKTPDSGNEQFF	TGTGCCAGCAGTAAAACTCCTGACTCGGGCAATGAGCAGTTCTTC
TRBJ2-2	TRBV6-2/TRBV6-3	.	TRBD1	CASSSRPGQGVSGELFF	TGTGCCAGCAGTTCACGTCCGGGACAGGGGGTCTCCGGGGAGCTGTTTTTT
TRBJ1-1	TRBV20-1	few	.	CSATTGSTEAFF	TGCAGTGCTACTACAGGGTCCACTGAAGCTTTCTTT
TRBJ1-6	TRBV6-1	few	.	CASSEALGQNSPLHF	TGTGCCAGCAGTGAAGCGCTGGGCCAAAATTCACCCCTCCACTTT
TRBJ2-5	TRBV20-1	few	TRBD2	CSATGTSGSQETQYF	TGCAGTGCTACCGGGACTAGCGGGAGTCAAGAGACCCAGTACTTC
TRBJ1-5	TRBV4-2	.	.	CASGQEAENQPQHF	TGTGCCAGCGGCCAAGAGGCTGAGAATCAGCCCCAGCATTTT
TRBJ2-7	TRBV20-1	.	TRBD2	CSAKRMREMDEQYF	TGCAGTGCTAAGAGGATGCGGGAGATGGACGAGCAGTACTTC
TRBJ1-2	TRBV20-1	many	.	CSARVPESNYGYTF	TGCAGTGCTAGAGTCCCTGAGTCGAACTATGGCTACACCTTC
TRBJ2-3	TRBV19	.	.	CASSIQFGLSPGIADTQYF	TGTGCCAGTAGTATCCAGTTCGGGCTCTCACCCGGCATTGCAGATACGCAGTATTTT
TRBJ2-1	TRBV29-1	.	TRBD1	CSVGQAQVEQFF	TGCAGCGTAGGACAGGCTCAGGTCGAGCAGTTCTTC
TRBJ2-7	TRBV2	.	TRBD1	CASSIGQAPYEQYF	TGTGCCAGCAGCATTGGACAGGCCCCCTACGAGCAGTACTTC
TRBJ2-3	TRBV27	few	TRBD2	CASSPSTREADTQYF	TGTGCCAGCAGTCCCTCTACGCGGGAGGCAGATACGCAGTATTTT
TRBJ1-5	TRBV6-2/TRBV6-3	.	.	CASSKDSSNQPQHF	TGTGCCAGCAGTAAGGACAGTAGCAATCAGCCCCAGCATTTT
TRBJ2-3	TRBV10-3	.	.	CAISESWPANMGTQYF	TGTGCCATCAGTGAGTCATGGCCCGCGAATATGGGTACGCAGTATTTT
TRBJ1-2	TRBV6-2/TRBV6-3	.	.	CASSYSNHGYTF	TGTGCCAGCAGTTACTCGAACCATGGCTACACCTTC
TRBJ1-4	TRBV2	.	.	CASSGQEKLFF	TGTGCCAGCAGTGGACAGGAAAAACTGTTTTTT
TRBJ1-1	TRBV2	few	.	CASSARTEAFF	TGTGCCAGCAGTGCCCGTACTGAAGCTTTCTTT
TRBJ1-1	TRBV19	.	.	CASSIDSGGGDTEAFF	TGTGCCAGTAGTATAGATTCAGGCGGGGGGGACACTGAAGCTTTCTTT
TRBJ2-1	TRBV20-1	.	.	CSARARLLNEQFF	TGCAGTGCTAGGGCAAGACTACTCAATGAGCAGTTCTTC
TRBJ2-1	TRBV7-9	.	TRBD2	CASSSALAGGHNEQFF	TGTGCCAGCAGCTCCGCGCTAGCGGGGGGACACAATGAGCAGTTCTTC
TRBJ1-1	TRBV5-6	.	.	CASSWGVNTEAFF	TGTGCCAGCAGCTGGGGAGTGAACACTGAAGCTTTCTTT
TRBJ2-1	TRBV11-1	once	.	CASSSRSGYNEQFF	TGTGCCAGCAGTTCCCGGAGTGGATACAATGAGCAGTTCTTC
TRBJ1-6	TRBV10-3	few	.	CAITPGPDSPLHF	TGTGCCATCACCCCCGGACCGGATTCACCCCTCCACTTT
TRBJ1-6	TRBV20-1	many	.	CSARAESNSPLHF	TGCAGTGCTAGAGCCGAGTCAAACTCACCCCTCCACTTT
TRBJ2-1	TRBV20-1	.	TRBD1	CSARGTASHNEQFF	TGCAGTGCTAGGGGGACAGCTAGCCACAATGAGCAGTTCTTC
TRBJ2-1	TRBV25-1	.	TRBD2	CASSDDLAGVADEQLF	TGTGCCAGCAGTGACGATCTAGCGGGAGTTGCGGATGAGCAGCTCTTC
TRBJ1-1	TRBV5-1	.	.	CASSARGNTEAFF	TGCGCCAGCAGCGCCCGGGGGAACACTGAAGCTTTCTTT
TRBJ2-1	TRBV27	few	.	CASSLLGGSSYNEQFF	TGTGCCAGCAGTTTACTGGGCGGAAGCTCCTACAATGAGCAGTTCTTC
TRBJ2-7	TRBV29-1	.	TRBD1	CSAGQDLGYEQYF	TGCAGCGCCGGACAGGACTTGGGATACGAGCAGTACTTC
TRBJ2-3	TRBV20-1	.	.	CSAHGSSTDTQYF	TGCAGTGCGCATGGGTCTAGCACAGATACGCAGTATTTT